The next 23 T cell receptor beta chains were all read from a single sample in a study of shared clonotypes between healthy human individuals. TCRdb's table, derived via immunoSEQ multiplex PCR, lists solely in-frame clones and lacks some. The sample carries about 600,000 clones, roughly four fifths recorded once. Sequenced material: PBMCs. Every receptor here comes from a woman between 35 and 50 years old in good health. Some clones in this sample may be carry-over from other donors' samples.

Worth noting for this clone: The sample has other DNA sequences that encode this CDR3 too. The chain employs TRBV30 and TRBJ2-7; D gene uncertain. CDR1 GTSNPN and CDR2 SVGIG come from the germline V gene (reference sequence). V was pared by 2 bases and J by 6 bases, with 8 bases between. This CDR3 is 11 amino acids long. This chain's CDR3 is CAWSLQGEQYF. The DNA for the CDR3 is TGTGCCTGGAGTTTACAAGGCGAGCAGTACTTC. The whole variable domain, filled in from reference TRBV30 and TRBJ2-7, reads SQTIHQWPATLVQPVGSPLSLECTVEGTSNPNLYWYRQAAGRGLQLLFYSVGIGQISSEVPQNLSASRPQDRQFILSSKKLLLSDSGFYLCAWSLQGEQYFGPGTRLTVT.

On this clone itself: Additional DNA sequences in this sample encode the identical CDR3. J is TRBJ1-1 and V is TRBV7-3, with D unresolved. The CDR3 loop spans 13 amino acids. CDR1 and CDR2 (germline): SGHTA, FQGTGA. V lost 4 bases to trimming and J lost 1 base, with 7 bases between them. CDR3 protein: CASSSGRNTEAFF. In DNA form, the CDR3 reads TGTGCCAGCAGCTCCGGGAGGAACACTGAAGCTTTCTTT.

This chain uses TRBV27 with TRBJ2-1; D gene unclear. Germline assignment: CDR1 MNHEY and CDR2 SMNVEV (reference sequence). V was trimmed by 2 bases and J by 2 bases, leaving 10 bases between them. The CDR3 extends over 15 amino acids. The CDR3 DNA is TGTGCCAGCAGTTTACTGAACAGACCCTACAATGAGCAGTTCTTC. It encodes CASSLLNRPYNEQFF.

This clone has ten or more counts. The same CDR3 arises from other DNA sequences in this sample as well. The J gene is TRBJ1-5, the V gene TRBV4-3; unclear D gene. CDR1 is LGHNA and CDR2 is YSLEER in the germline V gene. V lost 0 bases and J 7 bases, leaving 7 bases between the germline ends. The CDR3 consists of 13 residues. DNA for the CDR3: TGCGCCAGCAGCCAAGATCGGGAACAGCCCCAGCATTTT. It is translated as CASSQDREQPQHF.

The CDR3 DNA is TGTGCCAGCAGGGGGGTAGTCAACGAGCAGTACTTC. Translated, it gives CASRGVVNEQYF. The chain combines TRBV28 with TRBJ2-7; either TRBD1 or TRBD2 may supply D (5 bases each). The V end lost 6 bases, the J end lost 5 bases, and 11 bases lay between the germline ends. This CDR3 has 12 amino acids. CDR1 is MDHEN, CDR2 SYDVKM, per germline.

V is TRBV9 and J is TRBJ2-5; TRBD1 matches at 8 bases. The CDR3 has 17 amino acids. Trimming cost V 0 bases and J 2 bases; bases outside gene matches: 9. Germline assignment: CDR1 SGDLS and CDR2 YYNGEE. The CDR3 DNA follows: TGTGCCAGCAGCGTAGGAGCTGGAACAGGGGGACAAGAGACCCAGTACTTC. Residues: CASSVGAGTGGQETQYF. Looking up the rest from reference TRBV9 and TRBJ2-5 gives the full variable domain: DSGVTQTPKHLITATGQRVTLRCSPRSGDLSVYWYQQSLDQGLQFLIQYYNGEERAKGNILERFSAQQFPDLHSELNLSSLELGDSALYFCASSVGAGTGGQETQYFGPGTRLLVL.

The chain joins TRBV7-2 to TRBJ2-7, with D unclear. Germline V gene sequence: CDR1 SGHTA, CDR2 FQGNSA. V shed 6 bases and J shed 2 bases, with 8 bases lying between them. There are 12 residues in the CDR3. The CDR3 sequence: CASRLNAYEQYF. The DNA of the CDR3 is TGTGCCAGCAGATTAAACGCCTACGAGCAGTACTTC.

The chain joins TRBV30 to TRBJ1-6, with D possibly TRBD1 on 5 matching bases. Germline V gene lookup returns CDR1 GTSNPN and CDR2 SVGIG (reference sequence). CDR3 size: 14 residues. Trimming removed 3 bases at V and 7 bases at J, with 13 bases between. The CDR3 bases are TGTGCCTGGAGCACCGGGACGGAAAATTCACCCCTCCACTTT. Its translation: CAWSTGTENSPLHF.

The chain is built from TRBV27 and TRBJ2-3, with 7 bases identical to TRBD2. Germline V gene sequence: CDR1 MNHEY, CDR2 SMNVEV (reference sequence). The CDR3 loop spans 16 amino acids. Trimming cost V 4 bases and J 7 bases; bases outside gene matches: 14. In DNA form, the CDR3 reads TGTGCCAGCAGTTCTCTGGGTGGCGGGGAGGGGAATACGCAGTATTTT. The encoded protein is CASSSLGGGEGNTQYF.

The chain couples TRBV10-3 to TRBJ1-1, with D uncertain. CDR3 length: 14 residues. CDR1 and CDR2 (germline): ENHRY, SYGVKD. Between the trimmed V and J ends, which lost 0 bases and 7 bases, there was a span of 12 bases. The CDR3, as DNA: TGTGCCATCAGTGAGTCGATAGTTTATCTTGAAGCTTTCTTT. It is translated as CAISESIVYLEAFF.

The chain combines TRBV28 with TRBJ2-7, with a weak D call TRBD2 (5 bases). Germline CDR1 MDHEN, CDR2 SYDVKM. CDR3 length equals 15 residues. Trimming took off 6 bases at V and 0 bases at J, with 15 bases between the two ends. The CDR3, as DNA: TGTGCCAGCAGCGGACTGGACGGAAGCTCCTACGAGCAGTACTTC. Translated: CASSGLDGSSYEQYF.

The chain carries TRBV2 and TRBJ2-7, with a tentative D call TRBD1 (6 bases). Germline-derived CDR1 and CDR2 are SNHLY and FYNNEI. V was shortened by 5 bases and J by 5 bases, with 22 bases between the two germline ends. The CDR3 spans 16 residues. In DNA, the CDR3 is TGTGCCAGCAGTCCCGGGACATTCCCTGGGGTTAACGAGCAGTACTTC. The encoded protein is CASSPGTFPGVNEQYF.

DNA of the CDR3: TGTGCCTGGAGTGTATCGCAATTCTACGAGCAGTACTTC. Its protein product is CAWSVSQFYEQYF. The chain is built from TRBV30 and TRBJ2-7, with D unresolved. The CDR3 has 13 residues. V lost 0 bases, J lost 3 bases, and 9 bases lay in between. Germline lookup yields CDR1 GTSNPN and CDR2 SVGIG (reference sequence).

This sequence joins TRBV28 and TRBJ1-3, with D hard to call. Trimming stripped 7 bases from V and 2 bases from J, with 12 bases between. Per the germline V gene, CDR1 is MDHEN and CDR2 is SYDVKM. CDR3 length equals 14 residues. CDR3 DNA: TGTGCCAGCACCACGGGAGGACCTGGAAACACCATATATTTT. Translation: CASTTGGPGNTIYF.

The table lists this clone with a count of one. The gene calls are TRBV27 and TRBJ1-2; D gene ambiguous. The V gene's germline CDR1 is MNHEY and CDR2 SMNVEV (reference sequence). V gave up 6 bases and J gave up 8 bases, with 25 bases separating them. The CDR3 is 16 residues long. DNA for the CDR3: TGTGCCAGCAGACCTACCCCGGACTACCGGGGAGGAGGCTACACCTTC. This gives the protein CASRPTPDYRGGGYTF.

The chain carries TRBV27 and TRBJ2-7; 8 nucleotides align to TRBD1. Germline V gene sequence: CDR1 MNHEY, CDR2 SMNVEV (reference sequence). The CDR3 loop spans 16 amino acids. J lost 4 bases, V lost 0 bases, and 8 bases had no gene match. CDR3 protein: CASSLSMAGGGYEQYF. The DNA for the CDR3 is TGTGCCAGCAGTTTATCGATGGCAGGGGGCGGATACGAGCAGTACTTC.

This chain links TRBV5-1 with TRBJ1-4, with TRBD1 matching over 7 bases. The CDR3 extends over 14 amino acids. Germline CDR1 reads SGHRS; CDR2 reads YFSETQ. V was pared by 0 bases and J by 6 bases, with 2 bases of the junction left unmatched. The CDR3 loop is CASSLATGDEKLFF. CDR3 sequence (DNA): TGCGCCAGCAGCTTGGCCACAGGGGATGAAAAACTGTTTTTT. The whole variable domain, filled in from reference TRBV5-1 and TRBJ1-4, reads KAGVTQTPRYLIKTRGQQVTLSCSPISGHRSVSWYQQTPGQGLQFLFEYFSETQRNKGNFPGRFSGRQFSNSRSEMNVSTLELGDSALYLCASSLATGDEKLFFGSGTQLSVL.

This clone appeared a single time. The chain carries TRBV21-1 and TRBJ2-3; whether TRBD2, the table's D call, matches the DNA was not checked. TRBV21-1 is given as a pseudogene. This CDR3 is built from 14 residues. The CDR3 DNA reads as TGTGCCAGCAATCCCAAGAGCGGCACAGATACGCAGTATTTT. It is translated as CASNPKSGTDTQYF.

The V call is TRBV19, the J call TRBJ2-1, with D uncertain. The CDR3 runs 16 residues. Per germline, CDR1 LNHDA and CDR2 SQIVND (reference sequence). V gave up 0 bases and J gave up 6 bases, with 15 bases separating them. This CDR3 is CASSIDGSASGNEQFF. CDR3 nucleotides: TGTGCCAGTAGTATAGATGGAAGCGCCTCGGGCAATGAGCAGTTCTTC. Combining the CDR3 with reference TRBV19 and TRBJ2-1 gives the whole variable domain DGGITQSPKYLFRKEGQNVTLSCEQNLNHDAMYWYRQDPGQGLRLIYYSQIVNDFQKGDIAEGYSVSREKKESFPLTVTSAQKNPTAFYLCASSIDGSASGNEQFFGPGTRLTVL.

The chain couples TRBV4-1 to TRBJ2-2; 7 positions match TRBD2. CDR3 size: 18 residues. The germline gives CDR1 MGHRA, CDR2 YSYEKL. The ends lost 4 bases at V and 7 bases at J; junction bases unmatched: 18. The CDR3 coding sequence is TGCGCCAGCAGCCGGTTGCCACTAGGGAGGGACCGGGGCGGGGAGCTGTTTTTT. Amino acid sequence: CASSRLPLGRDRGGELFF.

The sample holds a few counts of this clone. A far bigger clonotype differs at one base, so this is likely a read error. V is TRBV28 and J is TRBJ1-5; D remains ambiguous. This CDR3 is 14 amino acids long. Trimming removed 7 bases at V and 0 bases at J, with 10 bases between. Germline CDR1 is MDHEN and CDR2 is SYDVKM. CDR3 loop: CASTEAYSNQPQHF. CDR3 nucleotide sequence: TGTGCCAGCACAGAGGCCTATAGCAATCAGCCCCAGCATTTT. Drawing the rest from reference TRBV28 and TRBJ1-5, the complete variable domain is DVKVTQSSRYLVKRTGEKVFLECVQDMDHENMFWYRQDPGLGLRLIYFSYDVKMKEKGDIPEGYSVSREKKERFSLILESASTNQTSMYLCASTEAYSNQPQHFGDGTRLSIL.

The rearrangement joins TRBV11-1 to TRBJ2-1; D remains unclear. Germline assignment: CDR1 SGHAT and CDR2 FQDESV (reference sequence). There are 15 residues in the CDR3. Between the trimmed V and J ends, which lost 1 base and 2 bases, there was a span of 9 bases. In DNA, the CDR3 is TGTGCCAGCAGCTTAGTTCAGGAGCCCTACAATGAGCAGTTCTTC. Translation: CASSLVQEPYNEQFF.

CDR3: CAWSRAGSGANVLTF. CDR3 coding DNA: TGTGCCTGGAGTAGGGCAGGGTCTGGGGCCAACGTCCTGACTTTC. The chain employs TRBV30 and TRBJ2-6, with D perhaps TRBD1 (5 bases). Trimming took 2 bases from V and 1 from J, leaving 9 bases between them. Germline V gives CDR1 GTSNPN, CDR2 SVGIG (reference sequence). The CDR3 has 15 amino acids.